This TCR beta chain was found in a study of monozygotic twins with inflammatory bowel disease. Study-wide points: With others, IBD patients shared fewer clonotypes than healthy twins did, especially with disease activity. Differing immunosuppressive treatments may have added variability to patient repertoires.

Molecular identifiers with 6-nucleotide sample barcodes were added during cDNA synthesis via template switching. TCRdb reanalyzed the 5' RACE reads, giving one entry per CDR3 protein sequence and no DNA. The repertoire shows about 300,000 distinct CDR3 sequences; the top ten hold approximately 5.9%. The authors isolated total RNA from whole blood without sorting T cells. CDR3 length: 13 amino acids. Germline CDR1 is LGHDT and CDR2 is YNNKEL (reference sequence). In regard to this clonotype: As yet, its antigen is unknown.

The clonotype comes from a human donor with ulcerative colitis or Crohn's disease, or a healthy co-twin of an affected twin (not recorded which). This sequence joins TRBV3-1 and TRBJ2-2. The sequenced sample was blood. CDR3 protein: CASSPGWTGDLFF.